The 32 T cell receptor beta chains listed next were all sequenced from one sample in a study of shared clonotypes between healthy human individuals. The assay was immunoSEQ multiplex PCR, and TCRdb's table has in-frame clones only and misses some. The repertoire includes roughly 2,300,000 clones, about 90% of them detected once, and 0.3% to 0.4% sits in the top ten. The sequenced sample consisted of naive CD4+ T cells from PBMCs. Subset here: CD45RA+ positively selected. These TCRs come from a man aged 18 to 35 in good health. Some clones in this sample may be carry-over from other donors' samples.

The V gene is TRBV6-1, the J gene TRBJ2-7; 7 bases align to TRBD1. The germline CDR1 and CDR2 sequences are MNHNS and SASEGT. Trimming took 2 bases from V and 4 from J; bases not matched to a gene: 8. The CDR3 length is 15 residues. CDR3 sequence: CASSESPGQPYEQYF. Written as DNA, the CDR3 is TGTGCCAGCAGTGAAAGTCCGGGACAGCCTTACGAGCAGTACTTC.

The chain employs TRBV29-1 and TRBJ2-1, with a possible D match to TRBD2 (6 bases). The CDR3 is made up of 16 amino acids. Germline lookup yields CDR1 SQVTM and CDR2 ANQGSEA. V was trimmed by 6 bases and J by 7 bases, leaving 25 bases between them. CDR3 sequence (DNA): TGCAGCGTCAATGTTCGATTAGCGGATACCTCTAATGAGCAGTTCTTC. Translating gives CSVNVRLADTSNEQFF.

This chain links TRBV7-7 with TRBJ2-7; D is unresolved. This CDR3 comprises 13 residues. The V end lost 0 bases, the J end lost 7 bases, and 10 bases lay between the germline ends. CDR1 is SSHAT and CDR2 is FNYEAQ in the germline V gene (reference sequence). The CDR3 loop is CASSLAGTAEQYF. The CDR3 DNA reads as TGTGCCAGCAGCTTAGCGGGCACCGCAGAGCAGTACTTC.

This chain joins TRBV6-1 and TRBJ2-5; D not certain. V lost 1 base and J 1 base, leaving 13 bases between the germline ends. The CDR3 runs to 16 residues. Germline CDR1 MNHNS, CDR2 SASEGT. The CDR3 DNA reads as TGTGCCAGCAGTGAAGGCCCCACAGACGGCCAAGAGACCCAGTACTTC. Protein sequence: CASSEGPTDGQETQYF.

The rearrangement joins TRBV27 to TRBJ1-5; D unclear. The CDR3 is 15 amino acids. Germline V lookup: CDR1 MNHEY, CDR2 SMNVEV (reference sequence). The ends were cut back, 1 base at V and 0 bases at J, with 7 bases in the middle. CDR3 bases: TGTGCCAGCAGTTTATTCGGGCATAGCAATCAGCCCCAGCATTTT. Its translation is CASSLFGHSNQPQHF.

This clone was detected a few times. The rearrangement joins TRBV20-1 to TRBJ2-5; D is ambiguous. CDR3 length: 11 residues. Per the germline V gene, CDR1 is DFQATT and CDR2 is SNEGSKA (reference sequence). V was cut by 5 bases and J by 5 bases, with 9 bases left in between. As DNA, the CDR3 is TGCAGTGCTCTGCCTTGGGAGACCCAGTACTTC. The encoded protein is CSALPWETQYF.

In DNA form, the CDR3 reads TGTGCCAGCAGTTACTCGGCAGGTCAGGCCTACGAGCAGTACTTC. Its protein is CASSYSAGQAYEQYF. The chain joins TRBV6-5 to TRBJ2-7; D remains ambiguous. Germline V gene data show CDR1 as MNHEY and CDR2 as SVGAGI. The CDR3 has 15 amino acids. Deletions cut 0 bases from V and 2 bases from J, with 11 bases between.

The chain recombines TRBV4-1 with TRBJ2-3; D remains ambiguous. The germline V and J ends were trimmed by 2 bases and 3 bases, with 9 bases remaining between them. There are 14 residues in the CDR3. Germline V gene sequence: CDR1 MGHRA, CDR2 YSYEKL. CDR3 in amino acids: CASSQKRETDTQYF. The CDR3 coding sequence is TGCGCCAGCAGCCAAAAGCGCGAAACAGATACGCAGTATTTT.

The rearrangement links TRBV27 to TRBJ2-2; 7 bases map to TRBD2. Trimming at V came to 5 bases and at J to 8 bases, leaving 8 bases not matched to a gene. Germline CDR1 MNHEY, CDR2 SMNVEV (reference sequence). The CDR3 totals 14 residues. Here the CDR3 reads CASSPTWREGELFF. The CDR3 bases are TGTGCCAGCAGTCCCACCTGGCGGGAGGGGGAGCTGTTTTTT.

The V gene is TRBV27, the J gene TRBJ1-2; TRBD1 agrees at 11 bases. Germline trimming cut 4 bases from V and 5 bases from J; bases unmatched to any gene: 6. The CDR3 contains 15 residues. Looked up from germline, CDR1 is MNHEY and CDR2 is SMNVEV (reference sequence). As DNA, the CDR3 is TGTGCCAGCAGTTCCAGGACAGGGGGCCGGTATGGCTACACCTTC. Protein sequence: CASSSRTGGRYGYTF.

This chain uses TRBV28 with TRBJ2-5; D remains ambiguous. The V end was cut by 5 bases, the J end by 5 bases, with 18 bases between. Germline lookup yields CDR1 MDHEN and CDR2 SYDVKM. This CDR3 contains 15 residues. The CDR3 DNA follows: TGTGCCAGCAGTCGCCCGGGCATGGGGTTTGAGACCCAGTACTTC. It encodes CASSRPGMGFETQYF. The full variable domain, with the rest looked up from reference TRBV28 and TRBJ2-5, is DVKVTQSSRYLVKRTGEKVFLECVQDMDHENMFWYRQDPGLGLRLIYFSYDVKMKEKGDIPEGYSVSREKKERFSLILESASTNQTSMYLCASSRPGMGFETQYFGPGTRLLVL.

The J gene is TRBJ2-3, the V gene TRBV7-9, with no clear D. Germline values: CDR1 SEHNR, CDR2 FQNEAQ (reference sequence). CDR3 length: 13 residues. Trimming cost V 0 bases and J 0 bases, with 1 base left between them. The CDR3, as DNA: TGTGCCAGCAGCTTAGCCAGCACAGATACGCAGTATTTT. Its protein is CASSLASTDTQYF.

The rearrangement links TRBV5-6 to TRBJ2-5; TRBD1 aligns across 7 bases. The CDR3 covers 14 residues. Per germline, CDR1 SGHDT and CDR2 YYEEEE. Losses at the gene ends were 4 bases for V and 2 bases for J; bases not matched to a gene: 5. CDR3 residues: CASSTGTVQETQYF. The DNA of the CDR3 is TGTGCCAGCAGCACCGGGACAGTGCAAGAGACCCAGTACTTC.

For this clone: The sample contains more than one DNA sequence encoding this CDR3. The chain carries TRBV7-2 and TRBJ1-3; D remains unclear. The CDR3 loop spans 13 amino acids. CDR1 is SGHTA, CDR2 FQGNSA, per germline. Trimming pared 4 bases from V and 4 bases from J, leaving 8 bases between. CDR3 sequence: CASSSPPGNTIYF. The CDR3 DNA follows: TGTGCCAGCAGCTCTCCCCCCGGAAACACCATATATTTT.

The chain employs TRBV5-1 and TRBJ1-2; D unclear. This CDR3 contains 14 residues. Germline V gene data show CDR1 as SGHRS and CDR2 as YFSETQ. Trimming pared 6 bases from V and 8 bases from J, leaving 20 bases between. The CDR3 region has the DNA TGCGCCAGCAACGAGGGCCAGAGGATAGGAGGCTACACCTTC. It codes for CASNEGQRIGGYTF.

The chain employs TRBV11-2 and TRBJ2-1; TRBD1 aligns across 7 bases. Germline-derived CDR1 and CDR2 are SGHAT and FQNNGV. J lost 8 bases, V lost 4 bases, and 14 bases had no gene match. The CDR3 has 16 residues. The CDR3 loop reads CASSSRQGKSMDEQFF. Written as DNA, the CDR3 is TGTGCCAGCAGCTCCAGACAGGGAAAGAGTATGGATGAGCAGTTCTTC.

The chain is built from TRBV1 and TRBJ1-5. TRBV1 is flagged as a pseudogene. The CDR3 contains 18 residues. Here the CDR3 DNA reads TGCACCAGCAGCCACCCGGTGGGACGGGATATACGCAATCAGCCCCAGCATTTT. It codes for CTSSHPVGRDIRNQPQHF.

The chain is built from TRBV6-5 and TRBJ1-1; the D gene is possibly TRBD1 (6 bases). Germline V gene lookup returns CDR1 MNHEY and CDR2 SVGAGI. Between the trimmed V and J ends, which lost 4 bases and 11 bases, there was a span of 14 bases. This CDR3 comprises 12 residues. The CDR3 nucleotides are TGTGCCAGCAGTTGGAGGGGGGCTCCGGCTTTCTTT. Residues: CASSWRGAPAFF.

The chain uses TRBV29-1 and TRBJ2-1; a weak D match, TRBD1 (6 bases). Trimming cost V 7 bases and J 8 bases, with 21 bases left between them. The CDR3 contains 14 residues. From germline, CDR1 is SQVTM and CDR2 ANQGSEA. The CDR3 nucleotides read TGCAGCGCTACGAAATTTGTACAGGGCGATGAGCAGTTCTTC. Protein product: CSATKFVQGDEQFF.

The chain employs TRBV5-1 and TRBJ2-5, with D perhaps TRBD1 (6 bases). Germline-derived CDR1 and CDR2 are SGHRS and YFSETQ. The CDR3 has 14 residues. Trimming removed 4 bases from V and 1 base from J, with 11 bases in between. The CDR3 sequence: CASSPGHIQETQYF. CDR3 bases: TGCGCCAGCAGCCCGGGACACATCCAAGAGACCCAGTACTTC.

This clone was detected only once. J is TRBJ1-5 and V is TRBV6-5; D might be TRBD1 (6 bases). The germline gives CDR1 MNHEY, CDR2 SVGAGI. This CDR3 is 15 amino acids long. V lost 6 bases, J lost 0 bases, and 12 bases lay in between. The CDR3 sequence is CASRRQASSNQPQHF. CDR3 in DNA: TGTGCCAGCAGGCGACAGGCGAGTAGCAATCAGCCCCAGCATTTT.

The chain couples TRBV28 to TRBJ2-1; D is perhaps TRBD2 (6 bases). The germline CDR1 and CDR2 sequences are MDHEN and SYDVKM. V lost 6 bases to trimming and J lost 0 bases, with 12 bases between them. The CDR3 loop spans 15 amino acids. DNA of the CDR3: TGTGCCAGCAGCCAGAGCGGGTACTCCTACAATGAGCAGTTCTTC. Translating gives CASSQSGYSYNEQFF.

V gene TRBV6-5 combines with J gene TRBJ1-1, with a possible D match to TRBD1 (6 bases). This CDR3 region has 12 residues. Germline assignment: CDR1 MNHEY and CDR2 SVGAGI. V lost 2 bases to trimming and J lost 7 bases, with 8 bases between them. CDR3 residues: CASSYQDSEAFF. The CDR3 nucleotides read TGTGCCAGCAGTTACCAGGACAGTGAAGCTTTCTTT.

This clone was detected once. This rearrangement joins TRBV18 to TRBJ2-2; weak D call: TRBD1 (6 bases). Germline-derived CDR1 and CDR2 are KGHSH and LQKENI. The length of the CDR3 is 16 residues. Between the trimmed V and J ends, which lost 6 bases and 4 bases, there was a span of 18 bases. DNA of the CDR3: TGTGCCAGCTCGCCCGGCAGGGGCGTTAGCACCGGGGAGCTGTTTTTT. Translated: CASSPGRGVSTGELFF.

CDR3 sequence: CASSQVQGDKTEAFF. CDR3 in DNA: TGTGCCAGCAGTCAGGTACAGGGGGACAAAACTGAAGCTTTCTTT. V and J are TRBV7-2 and TRBJ1-1; 8 nucleotides align to TRBD1. The CDR3 has 15 residues. The junction had 11 bases not matched to a gene; V was cut back by 6 bases and J by 5 bases. CDR1 and CDR2 from the germline V gene are SGHTA and FQGNSA.

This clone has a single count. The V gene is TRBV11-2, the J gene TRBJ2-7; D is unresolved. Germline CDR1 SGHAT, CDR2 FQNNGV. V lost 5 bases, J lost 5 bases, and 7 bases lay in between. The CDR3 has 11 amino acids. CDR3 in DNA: TGTGCCAGCAGCGAGAGACACGAGCAGTACTTC. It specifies CASSERHEQYF.

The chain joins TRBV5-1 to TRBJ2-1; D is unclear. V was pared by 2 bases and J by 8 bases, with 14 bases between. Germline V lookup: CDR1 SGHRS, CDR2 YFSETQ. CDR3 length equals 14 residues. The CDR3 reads CASSLTNQRDEQFF. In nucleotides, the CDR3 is TGCGCCAGCAGCTTAACGAACCAAAGGGATGAGCAGTTCTTC.

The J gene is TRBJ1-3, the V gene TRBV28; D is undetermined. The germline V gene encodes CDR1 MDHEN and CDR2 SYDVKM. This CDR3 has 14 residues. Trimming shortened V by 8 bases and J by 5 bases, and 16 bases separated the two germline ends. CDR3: CASGDSDGRNTIYF. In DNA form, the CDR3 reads TGTGCCAGCGGAGACTCCGACGGGAGAAACACCATATATTTT. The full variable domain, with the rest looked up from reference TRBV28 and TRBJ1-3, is DVKVTQSSRYLVKRTGEKVFLECVQDMDHENMFWYRQDPGLGLRLIYFSYDVKMKEKGDIPEGYSVSREKKERFSLILESASTNQTSMYLCASGDSDGRNTIYFGEGSWLTVV.

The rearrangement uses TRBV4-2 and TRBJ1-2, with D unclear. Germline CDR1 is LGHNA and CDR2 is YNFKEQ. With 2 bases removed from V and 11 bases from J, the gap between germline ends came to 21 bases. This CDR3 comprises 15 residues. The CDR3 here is CASSQPQSDSGGYTF. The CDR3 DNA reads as TGTGCCAGCAGCCAACCCCAGTCAGACTCCGGTGGATACACCTTC.

CDR3 DNA sequence: TGTGCCAGCAGCGCGCGAGCGGCGGCCTACGAGCAGTACTTC. Its translation: CASSARAAAYEQYF. The chain employs TRBV9 and TRBJ2-7; a weak D match, TRBD2 (5 bases). The CDR3 consists of 14 residues. Looked up from germline, CDR1 is SGDLS and CDR2 is YYNGEE. V lost 3 bases to trimming and J lost 2 bases, with 12 bases between them.

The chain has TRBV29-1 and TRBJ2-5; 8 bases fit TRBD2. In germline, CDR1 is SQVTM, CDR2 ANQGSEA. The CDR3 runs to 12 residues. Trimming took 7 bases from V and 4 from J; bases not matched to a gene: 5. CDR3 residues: CSGGSGGETQYF. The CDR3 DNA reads TGCAGCGGCGGGAGCGGGGGAGAGACCCAGTACTTC.

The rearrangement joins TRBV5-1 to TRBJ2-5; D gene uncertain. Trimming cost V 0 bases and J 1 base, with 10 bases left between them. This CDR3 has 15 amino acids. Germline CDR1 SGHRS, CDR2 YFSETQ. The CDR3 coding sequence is TGCGCCAGCAGCTTGGCCGGGTGGCCCCAAGAGACCCAGTACTTC. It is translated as CASSLAGWPQETQYF.